This is a list of T cell receptor beta chains from one sample in a study of CD8+CD57+ T cells in acquired aplastic anemia. TCRdb reprocessed the reads with MiXCR, giving one entry per CDR3 protein. The sample includes roughly 200,000 distinct CDR3 sequences, about 60% of them seen just once. Sequenced material: sorted CD4+, CD8+, or CD8+CD57+ T cells (not recorded which) from PBMCs. These receptor sequences come from a human donor with aplastic anemia. Each CDR3 is given with its conserved first and last residue. Each record gives: CDR3 DNA, CDR3 protein, clone size, V gene, J gene, D gene. The D gene is left open where the match is weak. Clone size is not always given. Where it is, it says once, few, many or a class for expanded clones.

DNA: TGCGCCAGCAGCTTTGGACAGGGCACCGGGGAGCTGTTTTTT
CDR3: CASSFGQGTGELFF
size: -
V: TRBV4-3
J: TRBJ2-2
D: TRBD1

DNA: TGTGCCAGCAGCTTGAAACTAGGTGCAGATACGCAGTATTTT
CDR3: CASSLKLGADTQYF
size: once
V: TRBV7-2
J: TRBJ2-3
D: -

DNA: TGTGCCAGTAGTATAGATCGTCGGGGTGAGCAGTTCTTC
CDR3: CASSIDRRGEQFF
size: few
V: TRBV19
J: TRBJ2-1
D: -

DNA: TGTGCCAGCAGCTCGTCCATTGGACTAGACTCGTACGAGCAGTACTTC
CDR3: CASSSSIGLDSYEQYF
size: many
V: TRBV5-6
J: TRBJ2-7
D: TRBD2

DNA: TGCGCCAGCAGCTTACGGACAGGGGAGCAGTATTTT
CDR3: CASSLRTGEQYF
size: -
V: TRBV5-1
J: TRBJ2-3
D: TRBD1

DNA: TGTGCCAGCAGTCCCCTCGGGACAGGGGTTCAGCCCCAGCATTTT
CDR3: CASSPLGTGVQPQHF
size: -
V: TRBV27
J: TRBJ1-5
D: TRBD1

DNA: TGTGCCAGCAGCGTAGGGGGGACTAGCGGAACAGATACGCAGTATTTT
CDR3: CASSVGGTSGTDTQYF
size: -
V: TRBV9
J: TRBJ2-3
D: TRBD2

DNA: TGTGCCAGCACCGGACTAGCGGGAGGCTACAATGAGCAGTTCTTC
CDR3: CASTGLAGGYNEQFF
size: few
V: TRBV7-8
J: TRBJ2-1
D: TRBD2

DNA: TGCAGCGTTGGGCAGGATAGCAATCAGCCCCAGCATTTT
CDR3: CSVGQDSNQPQHF
size: few
V: TRBV29-1
J: TRBJ1-5
D: -

DNA: TGTGCCAGCAGCAGGATCGACTCCTACGAGCAGTACTTC
CDR3: CASSRIDSYEQYF
size: -
V: TRBV2
J: TRBJ2-7
D: -

DNA: TGTGCCAGCAGACCAGGGACAGGGGACTACGAGCAGTACTTC
CDR3: CASRPGTGDYEQYF
size: -
V: TRBV12-3/TRBV12-4
J: TRBJ2-7
D: TRBD1

DNA: TGTGCCAGCAGTGACTCGAGCGGGGGGCTGTTTTTT
CDR3: CASSDSSGGLFF
size: -
V: TRBV10-3
J: TRBJ2-2
D: TRBD2

DNA: TGTGCCAGCAGTGATTTGGGGACAGGGCACGAAAAACTGTTTTTT
CDR3: CASSDLGTGHEKLFF
size: many
V: TRBV2
J: TRBJ1-4
D: TRBD1

DNA: TGTGCCAGCGGCTTAGTGGCCCGGGATGGCTACACCTTC
CDR3: CASGLVARDGYTF
size: -
V: TRBV7-9
J: TRBJ1-2
D: -

DNA: TGTGCCAGCAGCCCCAGGACAGGGACGGGGGAGACCCAGTACTTC
CDR3: CASSPRTGTGETQYF
size: -
V: TRBV7-9
J: TRBJ2-5
D: TRBD1

DNA: TGCGCCAGCAGCGAATGGGCGGGCTCCTACGAGCAGTACTTC
CDR3: CASSEWAGSYEQYF
size: -
V: TRBV5-1
J: TRBJ2-7
D: -

DNA: TGTGCCAGCAGTAGGGAAAGGACAGCTAGCAATCAGCCCCAGCATTTT
CDR3: CASSRERTASNQPQHF
size: -
V: TRBV12-3/TRBV12-4
J: TRBJ1-5
D: -

DNA: TGTGCCAGCAGCACTGGAGTGCGCAGGCAGTACTTC
CDR3: CASSTGVRRQYF
size: -
V: TRBV12-3/TRBV12-4
J: TRBJ2-7
D: -

DNA: TGTGCCAGCAGCTGGGGGGACGGCGGCACAGATACGCAGTATTTT
CDR3: CASSWGDGGTDTQYF
size: few
V: TRBV7-8
J: TRBJ2-3
D: -

DNA: TGTGCCAGCAGCCCTCACCCGCGGACGGCAACCTACGAGCAGTACTTC
CDR3: CASSPHPRTATYEQYF
size: many
V: TRBV5-4
J: TRBJ2-7
D: -

DNA: TGCGCCAGCAGCTTCAGAGATGAAGCTTTCTTT
CDR3: CASSFRDEAFF
size: -
V: TRBV5-1
J: TRBJ1-1
D: -

DNA: TGTGCCACCAGCGCAGTAGCGTTGAGCACAGATACGCAGTATTTT
CDR3: CATSAVALSTDTQYF
size: few
V: TRBV15
J: TRBJ2-3
D: -

DNA: TGTGCCACCAGCAGTTACGGCGGGGGGGCCAACAATGAGCAGTTCTTC
CDR3: CATSSYGGGANNEQFF
size: -
V: TRBV15
J: TRBJ2-1
D: TRBD2

DNA: TGTGCCAGCAGGGGCCACTCCGGGACACCTAATAACTATGGCTACACCTTC
CDR3: CASRGHSGTPNNYGYTF
size: -
V: TRBV2
J: TRBJ1-2
D: -

DNA: TGTGCCGTCGGACAGGTGGAAGGCTACACCTTC
CDR3: CAVGQVEGYTF
size: -
V: TRBV10-3
J: TRBJ1-2
D: TRBD1

DNA: TGTGCCAGCAGCGTAGAAGGGACCTACGAGCAGTACTTC
CDR3: CASSVEGTYEQYF
size: many
V: TRBV9
J: TRBJ2-7
D: -

DNA: TGCAGTGCTAGAGATTCCCGAGCTAGCGGGGGGCGCGGGGAGCTGTTTTTT
CDR3: CSARDSRASGGRGELFF
size: -
V: TRBV20-1
J: TRBJ2-2
D: TRBD2

DNA: TGTGCCAGCAGCTTAGTGAGGGCGATCAATCAGCCCCAGCATTTT
CDR3: CASSLVRAINQPQHF
size: -
V: TRBV4-2
J: TRBJ1-5
D: -

DNA: TGCAGCGTTGCACTGCTGGCAGGCAACAATCAGCCCCAGCATTTT
CDR3: CSVALLAGNNQPQHF
size: -
V: TRBV29-1
J: TRBJ1-5
D: -

DNA: TGCGCCAGCGGGACAGGGGGAAATTCACCCCTCCACTTT
CDR3: CASGTGGNSPLHF
size: -
V: TRBV5-8
J: TRBJ1-6
D: TRBD1

DNA: TGTGCCAGCAGCGACGGAGGTCGAGAGACCCAGTACTTC
CDR3: CASSDGGRETQYF
size: few
V: TRBV7-3
J: TRBJ2-5
D: -

DNA: TGTGCCAGCAGCTTAACCGGGACAGGAAGGGACTATGGCTACACCTTC
CDR3: CASSLTGTGRDYGYTF
size: -
V: TRBV7-3
J: TRBJ1-2
D: TRBD1

DNA: TGTGCCACCAGCAGTAATCAGGGAATGGGGGGAGGCGGTGAAAAACTGTTTTTT
CDR3: CATSSNQGMGGGGEKLFF
size: -
V: TRBV15
J: TRBJ1-4
D: -

DNA: TGTGCCAGCAGCAAGGGACAGGGGGCAGTAGAAAAACTGTTTTTT
CDR3: CASSKGQGAVEKLFF
size: -
V: TRBV3-1
J: TRBJ1-4
D: TRBD1

DNA: TGTGCCAGCAGCGTAGATATGTTTGGGGCCAACGTCCTGACTTTC
CDR3: CASSVDMFGANVLTF
size: -
V: TRBV9
J: TRBJ2-6
D: -

DNA: TGTGCCAGCAGCGTTGCGGGACAGGGTTCGGGGTACACCTTC
CDR3: CASSVAGQGSGYTF
size: -
V: TRBV7-9
J: TRBJ1-2
D: TRBD1

DNA: TGCAGCGTAGAAGGAGCGTCTGACTATGGCTACACCTTC
CDR3: CSVEGASDYGYTF
size: few
V: TRBV29-1
J: TRBJ1-2
D: -

DNA: TGTGCCACCAGCAGAGATTCGTTGAACACCATATATTTT
CDR3: CATSRDSLNTIYF
size: few
V: TRBV15
J: TRBJ1-3
D: -

DNA: TGCAGTGCCCTCCACAGCGGGGGCGGGGAGCAGTACTTC
CDR3: CSALHSGGGEQYF
size: -
V: TRBV20-1
J: TRBJ2-7
D: TRBD2

DNA: TGTGCCAGTAGCCCGAGGGGGGAGGTGAACACTGAAGCTTTCTTT
CDR3: CASSPRGEVNTEAFF
size: -
V: TRBV19
J: TRBJ1-1
D: -

DNA: TGCGCCAGCAGCTTGACAGGGCGCTCCTACGAGCAGTACTTC
CDR3: CASSLTGRSYEQYF
size: few
V: TRBV5-1
J: TRBJ2-7
D: -

DNA: TGTGCCAGCAGCCGGGCGAATTCGAACACCGGGGAGCTGTTTTTT
CDR3: CASSRANSNTGELFF
size: few
V: TRBV11-2
J: TRBJ2-2
D: -

DNA: TGTGCCAGCAGCCCGACAGGGAACGGGCAGTTCTTC
CDR3: CASSPTGNGQFF
size: -
V: TRBV2
J: TRBJ2-1
D: TRBD1

DNA: TGTGCCAGCAGTTTAGTCAGAAATAGCAATCAGCCCCAGCATTTT
CDR3: CASSLVRNSNQPQHF
size: -
V: TRBV7-3
J: TRBJ1-5
D: -

DNA: TGTGCCAGCAGCCCAGGACAGGGTAAGGACCAAGAGACCCAGTACTTC
CDR3: CASSPGQGKDQETQYF
size: -
V: TRBV7-2
J: TRBJ2-5
D: TRBD1

DNA: TGCAGTGCTCCCTCCCCGGGACAGACCTATGGCTACACCTTC
CDR3: CSAPSPGQTYGYTF
size: few
V: TRBV20-1
J: TRBJ1-2
D: TRBD1

DNA: TGTGCCACCAGTGATTCGAGGAATGAGCAGTTCTTC
CDR3: CATSDSRNEQFF
size: few
V: TRBV24-1
J: TRBJ2-1
D: -

DNA: TGTGCCAGCAGCTCAGGAAATAACCTATACGAGCAGTACTTC
CDR3: CASSSGNNLYEQYF
size: -
V: TRBV5-6
J: TRBJ2-7
D: -

DNA: TGCAGCGTTCGTCCAGCTCAAGAGACCCAGTACTTC
CDR3: CSVRPAQETQYF
size: -
V: TRBV29-1
J: TRBJ2-5
D: -

DNA: TGCGCCAGCAGCTTGGAGGGCCGGCAAGGGAAGGAGCAGTACTTC
CDR3: CASSLEGRQGKEQYF
size: -
V: TRBV5-1
J: TRBJ2-7
D: -

DNA: TGCAGCGTTGGCGAGACAGGGGCTCACACCGGGGAGCTGTTTTTT
CDR3: CSVGETGAHTGELFF
size: once
V: TRBV29-1
J: TRBJ2-2
D: TRBD1

DNA: TGTGCCAGCAGGTTACCCTCGGCTGGGGACACTGAAGCTTTCTTT
CDR3: CASRLPSAGDTEAFF
size: once
V: TRBV7-3
J: TRBJ1-1
D: -

DNA: TGTGCCAGCAGCTTAGTTGGACAGGGTCGCTACGAGCAGTACTTC
CDR3: CASSLVGQGRYEQYF
size: -
V: TRBV7-2
J: TRBJ2-7
D: TRBD1

DNA: TGTGCCAGCAGCTCAGAAGAGACCCAGTACTTC
CDR3: CASSSEETQYF
size: many
V: TRBV7-9
J: TRBJ2-5
D: -